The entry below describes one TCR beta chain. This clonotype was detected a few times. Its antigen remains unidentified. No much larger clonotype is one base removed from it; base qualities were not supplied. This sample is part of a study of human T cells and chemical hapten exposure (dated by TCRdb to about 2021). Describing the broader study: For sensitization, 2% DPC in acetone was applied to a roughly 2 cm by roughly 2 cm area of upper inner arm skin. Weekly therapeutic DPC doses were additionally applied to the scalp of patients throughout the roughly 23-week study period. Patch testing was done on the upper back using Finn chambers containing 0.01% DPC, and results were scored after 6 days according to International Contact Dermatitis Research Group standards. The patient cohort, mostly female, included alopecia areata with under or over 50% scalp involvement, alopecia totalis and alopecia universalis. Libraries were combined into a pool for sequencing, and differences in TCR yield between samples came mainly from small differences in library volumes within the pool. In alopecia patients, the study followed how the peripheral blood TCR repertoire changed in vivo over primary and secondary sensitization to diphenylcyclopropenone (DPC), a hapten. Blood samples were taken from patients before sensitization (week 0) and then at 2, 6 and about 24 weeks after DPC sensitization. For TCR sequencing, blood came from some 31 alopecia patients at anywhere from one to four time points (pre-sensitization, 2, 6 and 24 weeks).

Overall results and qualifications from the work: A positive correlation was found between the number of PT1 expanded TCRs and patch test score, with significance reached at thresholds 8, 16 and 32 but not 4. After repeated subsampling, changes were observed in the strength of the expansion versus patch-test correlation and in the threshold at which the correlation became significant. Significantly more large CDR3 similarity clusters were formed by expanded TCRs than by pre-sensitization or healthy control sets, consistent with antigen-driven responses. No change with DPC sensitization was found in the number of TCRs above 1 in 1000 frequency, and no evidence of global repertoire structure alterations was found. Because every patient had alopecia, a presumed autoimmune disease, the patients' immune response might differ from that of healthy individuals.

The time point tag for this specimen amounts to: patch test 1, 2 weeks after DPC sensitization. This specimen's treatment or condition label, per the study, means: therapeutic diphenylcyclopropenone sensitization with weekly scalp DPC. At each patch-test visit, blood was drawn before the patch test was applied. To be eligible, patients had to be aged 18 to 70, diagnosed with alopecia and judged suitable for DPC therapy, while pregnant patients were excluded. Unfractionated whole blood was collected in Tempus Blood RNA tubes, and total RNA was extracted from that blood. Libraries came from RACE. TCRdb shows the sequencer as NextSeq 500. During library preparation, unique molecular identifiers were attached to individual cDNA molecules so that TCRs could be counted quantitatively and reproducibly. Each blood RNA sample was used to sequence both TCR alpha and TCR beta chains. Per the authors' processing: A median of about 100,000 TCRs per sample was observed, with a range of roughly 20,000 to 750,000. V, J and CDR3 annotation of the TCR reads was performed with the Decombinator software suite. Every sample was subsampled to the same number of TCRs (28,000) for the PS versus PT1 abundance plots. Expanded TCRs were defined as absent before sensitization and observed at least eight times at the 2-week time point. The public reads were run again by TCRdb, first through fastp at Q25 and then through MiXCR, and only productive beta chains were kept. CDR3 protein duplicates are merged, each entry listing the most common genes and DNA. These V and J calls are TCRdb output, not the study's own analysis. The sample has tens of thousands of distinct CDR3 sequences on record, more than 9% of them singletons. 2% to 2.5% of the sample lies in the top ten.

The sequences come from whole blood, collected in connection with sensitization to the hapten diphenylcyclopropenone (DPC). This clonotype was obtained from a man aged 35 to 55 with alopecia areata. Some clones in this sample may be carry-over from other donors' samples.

The nucleotides read TGTGCCAGCACCAACTCTGGAAACACCATATATTTT. Its protein product is CASTNSGNTIYF. Rearrangement joined TRBV28 to TRBJ1-3, with no confident D gene call. Deletion took 7 bases off V and 0 bases off J, with a span of 4 bases between the germline ends. The CDR3 contains 12 residues, cysteine and phenylalanine counted. Kept here is only the CDR3 DNA, which spans 36 bases and is read in frame from base 1. Taken from the germline V gene, the CDR1 and CDR2 loops are MDHEN and SYDVKM.